This record concerns one T cell receptor beta chain sequence. Generated by immunoSEQ multiplex PCR, the TCRdb table keeps only in-frame clones and is missing some. There are 100,000 or so clones in the sample; 83% occur only once, and approximately 13% lies in the top ten. The data belong to a study of control samples from healthy donors and cancer patients. The germline gives CDR1 SGHDT, CDR2 YYEEEE. The J segment lost 6 bases and the V segment lost 4 bases, leaving 13 bases of the junction unmatched. The CDR3 contains 16 residues. The origin of this receptor is a woman in her fifties or sixties in good health. The source material was blood. The rearrangement joins TRBV5-6 to TRBJ2-7; 10 nucleotides align to TRBD1. Written as DNA, the CDR3 is TGTGCCAGCAGCAGTACCGGGACAGGGGATTTAAGCGAGCAGTACTTC. It specifies CASSSTGTGDLSEQYF.